Presented here are 27 T cell receptor beta chains from one specimen sequenced in a study of T cells after yellow fever vaccination (dated by TCRdb to about 2019). The treatment or condition label, as the study defines it: live attenuated yellow fever vaccine strain. The library was built by means of 5' RACE. Sequencer: Illumina HiSeq 2500. Using fastp at Q25 and MiXCR, TCRdb reprocessed the public reads and kept productive beta chains. Rows merge per CDR3 protein into single entries with the most common DNA and genes. The sample table contains hundreds of thousands of distinct CDR3 sequences; only one count was recorded for approximately 12% of them. The ten largest clones represent around an eighth of the sample. The material was PBMCs, obtained on the day of the yellow fever booster vaccination. Source of these receptors: a man between 25 and 39 years old who received the YFV17D yellow fever vaccine.

This clonotype was counted a few times. V and J are TRBV6-5 and TRBJ2-2, with D possibly matching TRBD1 (5 bases). V was trimmed by 4 bases and J by 3 bases, leaving 12 bases between them. The CDR3 covers 15 residues. Germline CDR1 and CDR2: MNHEY and SVGAGI. The CDR3 sequence is CASSSLGVDTGELFF. The CDR3 coding sequence is TGTGCCAGCAGTTCATTAGGGGTGGACACCGGGGAGCTGTTTTTT.

This clonotype was picked up a small number of times. CDR3 amino acids: CASTSLGGRGDYGYTF. The DNA of the CDR3 is TGTGCCAGCACGTCCTTGGGGGGGCGAGGTGACTATGGCTACACCTTC. The chain is built from TRBV6-1 and TRBJ1-2; D perhaps matches TRBD1 (6 bases). Trimming removed 7 bases from V and 3 bases from J, with 21 bases in between. CDR1 and CDR2 from the germline V gene are MNHNS and SASEGT. This CDR3 is 16 amino acids long.

Comments on this clonotype: Relative to the germline gene, one junction end is altered; a read error may explain this. J is TRBJ2-7 and V is TRBV20-1; 14 nucleotides match TRBD2. Germline V lookup: CDR1 DFQATT, CDR2 SNEGSKA (reference sequence). The CDR3 has 20 residues. Written as DNA, the CDR3 is TGCTGTGCCCCGAGGCGAGTCGGGACTAGCGGGAGCATGATCTCCTACGAGCAGTACTTC. Translating it yields CCAPRRVGTSGSMISYEQYF.

The chain couples TRBV3-1 to TRBJ1-1; no clear D. Germline V gene data show CDR1 as LGHDT and CDR2 as YNNKEL (reference sequence). V dropped 2 bases and J dropped 4 bases, with 11 bases sitting between them. The CDR3 is 14 residues long. CDR3 DNA sequence: TGTGCCAGCAGCCAAACACCATCCGTCACTGAAGCTTTCTTT. Amino acids: CASSQTPSVTEAFF. The full variable domain, in which reference TRBV3-1 and TRBJ1-1 provide the parts outside the CDR3, is DTAVSQTPKYLVTQMGNDKSIKCEQNLGHDTMYWYKQDSKKFLKIMFSYNNKELIINETVPNRFSPKSPDKAHLNLHINSLELGDSAVYFCASSQTPSVTEAFFGQGTRLTVV.

The rearrangement uses TRBV9 and TRBJ2-1; 10 nucleotides line up with TRBD2. Unmatched junction bases numbered 5, after V lost 5 bases and J lost 3 bases. The germline CDR1 and CDR2 sequences are SGDLS and YYNGEE. The CDR3 is made up of 15 amino acids. DNA of the CDR3: TGTGCCAGCAGTGCCGGGACTAGCGACTACAATGAGCAGTTCTTC. Protein product: CASSAGTSDYNEQFF.

This chain connects TRBV12-3 or TRBV12-4 to TRBJ2-5; D gene uncertain. This CDR3 is 13 amino acids long. Trimming shortened V by 6 bases and J by 0 bases, and 8 bases separated the two germline ends. The CDR3 loop reads CASRQRHQETQYF. DNA of the CDR3: TGTGCCAGCAGGCAAAGACACCAAGAGACCCAGTACTTC.

This clonotype has more than one count but fewer than ten. The chain joins TRBV7-9 to TRBJ2-1, with TRBD1 identical over 8 bases. This CDR3 region has 15 residues. V trimming: 6 bases; J trimming: 6 bases; junction bases outside the gene matches: 10. CDR1 SEHNR and CDR2 FQNEAQ come from the germline V gene (reference sequence). This chain's CDR3 is CASRETGTGGNEQFF. In nucleotides, the CDR3 is TGTGCCAGCAGAGAAACCGGGACAGGCGGCAATGAGCAGTTCTTC.

A few counts support this clonotype. The rearrangement links TRBV12-3 or TRBV12-4 to TRBJ2-1; D is uncertain. CDR3 size: 15 residues. With 2 bases removed from V and 0 bases from J, the gap between germline ends came to 8 bases. The CDR3 DNA is TGTGCCAGCAGTTTATACGTCAGCTCCTACAATGAGCAGTTCTTC. Translating it yields CASSLYVSSYNEQFF.

Only a few counts were recorded for this clonotype. This chain's CDR3 is CASSLGGRGHEQYF. CDR3 nucleotides: TGTGCCAGCAGCTTAGGAGGTAGGGGCCACGAGCAGTACTTC. The chain carries TRBV11-2 and TRBJ2-7, with D possibly TRBD1 on 5 matching bases. Trimming shortened V by 1 base and J by 5 bases, and 12 bases separated the two germline ends. The CDR3 is made up of 14 amino acids. The germline V gene encodes CDR1 SGHAT and CDR2 FQNNGV.

There are a few counts of this clonotype. The J gene is TRBJ2-7, the V gene TRBV7-9; the D gene is possibly TRBD2 (6 bases). Germline CDR1 SEHNR, CDR2 FQNEAQ (reference sequence). This CDR3 has 15 residues. V was cut by 2 bases and J by 4 bases, with 15 bases left in between. The CDR3 bases are TGTGCCAGCAGCTTATCCCTCGGGAGTGGGTACGAGCAGTACTTC. This sequence encodes CASSLSLGSGYEQYF.

This clonotype was recorded a few times. The chain recombines TRBV7-2 with TRBJ2-1, with D tentatively TRBD1 or TRBD2 (6 bases each). Trimming pared 11 bases from V and 9 bases from J, leaving 20 bases between. The germline gives CDR1 SGHTA, CDR2 FQGNSA. This CDR3 comprises 13 residues. This CDR3 reads CAGGPRGAAEQFF. The CDR3 region has the DNA TGTGCCGGGGGCCCTCGCGGGGCTGCTGAGCAGTTCTTC.

This clonotype was seen many times. Written as DNA, the CDR3 is TGCAGTGCGGGGGGACAGGGTAACAATCAGCCCCAGCATTTT. Translation gives CSAGGQGNNQPQHF. The chain employs TRBV20-1 and TRBJ1-5; 9 bases are a match to TRBD1. The J segment lost 3 bases and the V segment lost 6 bases, leaving 6 bases of the junction unmatched. The germline V gene has CDR1 DFQATT and CDR2 SNEGSKA (reference sequence). The CDR3 totals 14 residues.

The chain uses TRBV30 and TRBJ2-3, with a tentative D call TRBD2 (5 bases). Germline V lookup: CDR1 GTSNPN, CDR2 SVGIG (reference sequence). The V and J ends lost 2 bases and 3 bases respectively, with 9 bases between them. The CDR3 is 13 residues long. The DNA for the CDR3 is TGTGCCTGGAGTTCGGAGGAAACAGATACGCAGTATTTT. It translates to CAWSSEETDTQYF. Full variable domain (missing parts from reference TRBV30 and TRBJ2-3): SQTIHQWPATLVQPVGSPLSLECTVEGTSNPNLYWYRQAAGRGLQLLFYSVGIGQISSEVPQNLSASRPQDRQFILSSKKLLLSDSGFYLCAWSSEETDTQYFGPGTRLTVL.

This clonotype was observed a handful of times. This chain joins TRBV6-2 or TRBV6-3 and TRBJ2-7; TRBD2 agrees at 10 bases. The ends lost 2 bases at V and 2 bases at J; junction bases unmatched: 3. Looked up from germline, CDR1 is MNHEY and CDR2 is SVGEGT. This CDR3 region has 15 residues. The CDR3 sequence: CASSYEREGPYEQYF. CDR3 DNA sequence: TGTGCCAGCAGTTACGAGCGGGAGGGCCCCTACGAGCAGTACTTC.

The chain employs TRBV5-1 and TRBJ2-3; possibly TRBD2 for D (6 bases). This CDR3 has 16 residues. Germline CDR1 SGHRS, CDR2 YFSETQ. Trimming left V 1 base short and J 3 bases short, with 15 bases between. The CDR3 reads CASSLTGEPSTDTQYF. CDR3 DNA: TGCGCCAGCAGCTTGACGGGAGAGCCCAGTACAGATACGCAGTATTTT.

This chain connects TRBV5-1 to TRBJ2-3; 8 bases are a match to TRBD1. V lost 0 bases to trimming and J lost 1 base; unmatched junction nucleotides: 7. The CDR3 covers 17 residues. Germline V gene lookup returns CDR1 SGHRS and CDR2 YFSETQ. Here the CDR3 reads CASSLDRGFLGTDTQYF. For the CDR3, the DNA is TGCGCCAGCAGCTTGGACAGGGGGTTTCTGGGCACAGATACGCAGTATTTT.

This clonotype was seen a few times. CDR3 sequence: CASSVRGGTDYEQYF. CDR3 DNA sequence: TGTGCCAGCAGCGTTCGCGGGGGGACCGACTACGAGCAGTACTTC. This chain connects TRBV9 to TRBJ2-7, with 8 bases lining up with TRBD2. CDR3 size: 15 residues. Losses at the gene ends were 2 bases for V and 3 bases for J; bases not matched to a gene: 7. Germline values: CDR1 SGDLS, CDR2 YYNGEE.

The chain joins TRBV7-9 to TRBJ1-4; 10 bases fit TRBD1. The trim removed 4 bases at V and 4 bases at J, leaving 0 bases unmatched. The CDR3 extends over 14 amino acids. CDR1 and CDR2 (germline): SEHNR, FQNEAQ (reference sequence). CDR3 in DNA: TGTGCCAGCAGCTGGGACAGGGGTAATGAAAAACTGTTTTTT. It translates to CASSWDRGNEKLFF.

This clonotype was seen a few times. The V gene is TRBV7-2, the J gene TRBJ2-7; weak D call: TRBD2 (6 bases). V gave up 5 bases and J gave up 3 bases, with 17 bases separating them. The CDR3 is 15 amino acids. Per the germline V gene, CDR1 is SGHTA and CDR2 is FQGNSA. The CDR3 DNA follows: TGTGCCAGCAGCGTCATCCAGAGGACTAACTACGAGCAGTACTTC. The encoded protein is CASSVIQRTNYEQYF.

This clonotype appeared many times. The rearrangement uses TRBV12-3 or TRBV12-4 and TRBJ2-7, with a tentative D call TRBD2 (6 bases). The CDR3 has 16 amino acids. V lost 2 bases and J lost 6, with 20 bases in between. CDR3: CASSLTTAALGGEQYF. DNA for the CDR3: TGTGCCAGCAGTTTAACCACTGCGGCCCTGGGGGGCGAGCAGTACTTC.

This rearrangement joins TRBV2 to TRBJ2-7; TRBD1 or TRBD2 may be the D gene (7 bases each). The CDR3 has 14 residues. V lost 7 bases and J 4 bases, leaving 17 bases between the germline ends. Germline values: CDR1 SNHLY, CDR2 FYNNEI. The CDR3: CASIGSGGVYEQYF. CDR3 coding DNA: TGTGCCAGCATCGGCTCAGGGGGGGTATACGAGCAGTACTTC. The complete variable domain, with remaining parts taken from reference TRBV2 and TRBJ2-7, reads EPEVTQTPSHQVTQMGQEVILRCVPISNHLYFYWYRQILGQKVEFLVSFYNNEISEKSEIFDDQFSVERPDGSNFTLKIRSTKLEDSAMYFCASIGSGGVYEQYFGPGTRLTVT.

V usage is TRBV27 and J usage is TRBJ2-1; D possibly corresponds to TRBD1 (6 bases). The CDR3 is made up of 15 amino acids. CDR1 and CDR2 (germline): MNHEY, SMNVEV (reference sequence). V was clipped by 7 bases and J by 0 bases, with 13 bases between them. The CDR3 DNA is TGTGCCAGCACCAACCGGGACACCTCCTACAATGAGCAGTTCTTC. It translates to CASTNRDTSYNEQFF.

This clonotype has just a few counts. The chain recombines TRBV29-1 with TRBJ2-1; D possibly matches TRBD1 or TRBD2 (5 bases each). CDR1 SQVTM and CDR2 ANQGSEA come from the germline V gene. The CDR3 has 12 amino acids. V lost 5 bases, J lost 10 bases, and 15 bases lay in between. The CDR3, as DNA: TGCAGCGTTCCCGGGACCCTCTACGAGCAGTTCTTC. This translates into CSVPGTLYEQFF.

This chain joins TRBV7-9 and TRBJ2-3, with 7 bases matching TRBD1. CDR1 SEHNR and CDR2 FQNEAQ come from the germline V gene (reference sequence). V lost 6 bases to trimming and J lost 4 bases; unmatched junction nucleotides: 7. The CDR3 loop spans 14 amino acids. CDR3 in DNA: TGTGCCAGCAGGAAAACAGGGGTAGCAGATACGCAGTATTTT. Protein: CASRKTGVADTQYF.

The chain uses TRBV18 and TRBJ2-2, with D perhaps matching TRBD1 (6 bases). Germline CDR1 KGHSH, CDR2 LQKENI. V dropped 2 bases and J dropped 6 bases, with 13 bases sitting between them. This CDR3 spans 15 amino acids. For the CDR3, the DNA is TGTGCCAGCTCACCATCACAGGGAATTTCCGGGGAGCTGTTTTTT. Its protein product is CASSPSQGISGELFF. The full variable domain, in which reference TRBV18 and TRBJ2-2 provide the parts outside the CDR3, is NAGVMQNPRHLVRRRGQEARLRCSPMKGHSHVYWYRQLPEEGLKFMVYLQKENIIDESGMPKERFSAEFPKEGPSILRIQQVVRGDSAAYFCASSPSQGISGELFFGEGSRLTVL.

J is TRBJ2-3 and V is TRBV5-6; 8 bases are a match to TRBD1. V was clipped by 0 bases and J by 3 bases; unmatched bases: 3. The CDR3 covers 15 residues. Germline values: CDR1 SGHDT, CDR2 YYEEEE. CDR3 in DNA: TGTGCCAGCAGCTTGGGACAGGGGAGAACAGATACGCAGTATTTT. Amino acid sequence: CASSLGQGRTDTQYF. Drawing the rest from reference TRBV5-6 and TRBJ2-3, the complete variable domain is DAGVTQSPTHLIKTRGQQVTLRCSPKSGHDTVSWYQQALGQGPQFIFQYYEEEERQRGNFPDRFSGHQFPNYSSELNVNALLLGDSALYLCASSLGQGRTDTQYFGPGTRLTVL.

In its sample, this clonotype was seen a few times. This chain connects TRBV12-3 or TRBV12-4 to TRBJ2-5; TRBD2 matches at 16 bases. CDR3 length equals 19 residues. The V segment lost 7 bases and the J segment 4 bases; nucleotides outside the gene matches: 15. CDR3 sequence reads: CASMPFGRGLAGGPETQYF. For the CDR3, the DNA is TGTGCCAGCATGCCATTTGGACGGGGACTAGCGGGAGGGCCAGAGACCCAGTACTTC.